This section outlines one T cell receptor beta chain sequence together with its context. Per the original methods: Reference gene primer amplification in the assay estimated nucleated cell counts. The table came from immunoSEQ multiplex PCR; TCRdb's copy has only in-frame clones and leaves some out. D and trimming come from the DNA, and the V and J calls and clone size come from that table. This table has roughly 100,000 clones, 84% appearing once. Germline V gene data show CDR1 as SGHTA and CDR2 as FQGNSA. The CDR3 contains 15 residues. The V end lost 8 bases, the J end lost 5 bases, and 22 bases lay between the germline ends. This sample stems from a study of blood T cell repertoires in COVID-19. Study background: Samples taken during acute and convalescent COVID-19 were collected in the United States, Italy and Spain.

The J gene is TRBJ2-7, the V gene TRBV7-2; tentatively, D is TRBD1 (7 bases). This sequence originates from a human donor in a cohort sampled during active COVID-19. What was sequenced was peripheral blood. For the CDR3, the DNA is TGTGCCAGCGCCGGTACCAGGACCAGGGGGGACGAGCAGTACTTC. Protein sequence: CASAGTRTRGDEQYF.